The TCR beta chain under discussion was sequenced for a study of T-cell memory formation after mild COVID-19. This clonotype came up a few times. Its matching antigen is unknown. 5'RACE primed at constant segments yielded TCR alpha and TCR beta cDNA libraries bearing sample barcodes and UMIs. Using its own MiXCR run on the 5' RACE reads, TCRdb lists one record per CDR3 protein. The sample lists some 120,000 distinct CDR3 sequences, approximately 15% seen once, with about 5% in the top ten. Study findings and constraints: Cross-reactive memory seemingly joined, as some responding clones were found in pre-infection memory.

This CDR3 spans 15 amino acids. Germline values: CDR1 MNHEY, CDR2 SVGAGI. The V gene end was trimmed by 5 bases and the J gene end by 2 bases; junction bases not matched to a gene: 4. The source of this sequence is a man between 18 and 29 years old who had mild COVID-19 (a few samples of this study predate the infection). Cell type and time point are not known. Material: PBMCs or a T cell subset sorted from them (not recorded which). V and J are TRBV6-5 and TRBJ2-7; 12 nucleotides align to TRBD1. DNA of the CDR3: TGTGCCAGCAGTCGAAGGGACAGGGGGCCCTACGAGCAGTACTTC. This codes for CASSRRDRGPYEQYF.